The 27 T cell receptor beta chains below were found in one sample sequenced in a study of blood T cell repertoires in COVID-19. The method was immunoSEQ multiplex PCR; TCRdb's version includes in-frame clones alone and lacks a portion of them. The sample lists about 250,000 clones, 75% to 85% occurring once. The source material was peripheral blood. These TCRs come from a human donor in a cohort sampled during active COVID-19.

This clone was observed once. CDR3 protein: CASSVQGNRNTEAFF. CDR3 DNA: TGTGCCAGTAGTGTACAGGGCAATCGGAACACTGAAGCTTTCTTT. This sequence joins TRBV19 and TRBJ1-1, with D tentatively TRBD1 (6 bases). Germline-derived CDR1 and CDR2 are LNHDA and SQIVND (reference sequence). The CDR3 is made up of 15 amino acids. With 5 bases removed from V and 1 base from J, the gap between germline ends came to 14 bases.

The chain uses TRBV13 and TRBJ2-3, with D possibly being TRBD2 (7 bases). The V end lost 4 bases, the J end lost 1 base, and 12 bases lay between the germline ends. Germline-derived CDR1 and CDR2 are PRHDT and FYEKMQ (reference sequence). There are 15 residues in the CDR3. The CDR3 is CASSSRGAGTDTQYF. The DNA for the CDR3 is TGTGCCAGCAGCTCCCGGGGGGCCGGCACAGATACGCAGTATTTT. The full variable domain, in which reference TRBV13 and TRBJ2-3 provide the parts outside the CDR3, is AAGVIQSPRHLIKEKRETATLKCYPIPRHDTVYWYQQGPGQDPQFLISFYEKMQSDKGSIPDRFSAQQFSDYHSELNMSSLELGDSALYFCASSSRGAGTDTQYFGPGTRLTVL.

The chain couples TRBV10-3 to TRBJ2-7; D is perhaps TRBD2 (5 bases). V was shortened by 11 bases and J by 9 bases, with 23 bases between the two germline ends. Germline assignment: CDR1 ENHRY and CDR2 SYGVKD. The length of the CDR3 is 13 residues. The DNA for the CDR3 is TGTGCCTGCCGGGGTTCATACGAGCTGCGGCAGTACTTC. Encoded protein: CACRGSYELRQYF.

The chain joins TRBV7-3 to TRBJ2-5, with 10 bases matching TRBD2. J gave up 0 bases and V 6 bases, and 7 bases lay outside the gene matches. In germline, CDR1 is SGHTA, CDR2 FQGTGA. This CDR3 has 16 residues. The CDR3 bases are TGTGCCAGCAGGGCTAGCGGGGGACCTTACCAAGAGACCCAGTACTTC. Its translation is CASRASGGPYQETQYF.

The rearrangement joins TRBV2 to TRBJ2-7; D perhaps matches TRBD2 (6 bases). The CDR3 totals 11 residues. The germline CDR1 and CDR2 sequences are SNHLY and FYNNEI. V lost 7 bases, J lost 4 bases, and 8 bases lay in between. CDR3 amino acids: CASTGRYEQYF. The CDR3 nucleotides read TGTGCCAGCACCGGGAGATACGAGCAGTACTTC.

This rearrangement joins TRBV3-1 (or the pseudogene TRBV3-2) to TRBJ1-2, with D uncertain. Germline CDR1 reads LGHDT; CDR2 reads YNNKEL (reference sequence). The ends were cut back, 0 bases at V and 5 bases at J, with 16 bases in the middle. CDR3 length: 16 residues. The DNA for the CDR3 is TGTGCCAGCAGCCAAGATCGGTCTATAGGAGGGTATGGCTACACCTTC. This translates into CASSQDRSIGGYGYTF.

The chain has TRBV5-1 and TRBJ2-5; 11 bases agree with TRBD1. This CDR3 region has 14 residues. Unmatched junction bases numbered 3, after V lost 3 bases and J lost 5 bases. Germline loops: CDR1 SGHRS, CDR2 YFSETQ. CDR3: CASSYGTGGETQYF. The CDR3 bases are TGCGCCAGCAGCTATGGGACAGGGGGGGAGACCCAGTACTTC.

There are many counts of this clone. The chain links TRBV2 to TRBJ2-7, with TRBD1 identical over 8 bases. Trimming took 2 bases from V and 2 from J; bases not matched to a gene: 5. CDR1 and CDR2 from the germline V gene are SNHLY and FYNNEI. This CDR3 is 15 amino acids long. Here the CDR3 reads CASSEHTGGAYEQYF. The CDR3 coding sequence is TGTGCCAGCAGTGAACATACAGGGGGAGCCTACGAGCAGTACTTC.

This clone has only one observation. The chain joins TRBV6-5 to TRBJ2-3; D perhaps matches TRBD1 (6 bases). The V gene lost 6 bases and the J gene lost 1 base, with 11 bases spanning the gap. Germline assignment: CDR1 MNHEY and CDR2 SVGAGI. The CDR3 is 14 residues long. For the CDR3, the DNA is TGTGCCAGCAGGTGGGACACCCGCACAGATACGCAGTATTTT. It encodes CASRWDTRTDTQYF.

The chain employs TRBV28 and TRBJ2-5; 9 bases align to TRBD1. The CDR3 runs 15 residues. Germline V gene lookup returns CDR1 MDHEN and CDR2 SYDVKM. V trimming: 6 bases; J trimming: 5 bases; junction bases outside the gene matches: 10. The CDR3 region is CASSPRGQGKETQYF. CDR3 bases: TGTGCCAGCAGCCCTAGGGGACAGGGAAAGGAGACCCAGTACTTC.

The V gene is TRBV28, the J gene TRBJ1-5; 10 bases agree with TRBD1. The CDR3 spans 17 residues. V gave up 4 bases and J gave up 4 bases; unmatched junction bases: 10. The germline gives CDR1 MDHEN, CDR2 SYDVKM. DNA of the CDR3: TGTGCCAGCAGTTCCAGCCTCCGGACAGGGGGTAATCAGCCCCAGCATTTT. Protein sequence: CASSSSLRTGGNQPQHF.

Ten or more counts support this clone. The chain uses TRBV5-1 and TRBJ1-1, with TRBD1 matching 7 bases. CDR3 length: 15 amino acids. Unmatched junction bases numbered 7, after V lost 4 bases and J lost 1 base. Germline CDR1 SGHRS, CDR2 YFSETQ. The CDR3 reads CASSAETGWNTEAFF. In DNA form, the CDR3 reads TGCGCCAGCAGCGCCGAGACAGGGTGGAACACTGAAGCTTTCTTT.

This clone was detected only once. The rearrangement uses TRBV19 and TRBJ1-3; D remains ambiguous. The CDR3 runs 12 residues. V shed 6 bases and J shed 1 base, with 4 bases lying between them. Germline CDR1 and CDR2: LNHDA and SQIVND (reference sequence). CDR3 region: CASSPSGNTIYF. DNA for the CDR3: TGTGCCAGTAGCCCATCTGGAAACACCATATATTTT.

V and J are TRBV4-1 and TRBJ1-2; 11 bases agree with TRBD1. The CDR3 has 21 residues. The junction had 18 bases not matched to a gene; V was cut back by 1 base and J by 2 bases. The germline CDR1 and CDR2 sequences are MGHRA and YSYEKL. CDR3 region: CASSQVFVWSDRGPVNYGYTF. CDR3 DNA sequence: TGCGCCAGCAGCCAAGTTTTTGTCTGGTCGGACAGGGGGCCGGTAAACTATGGCTACACCTTC.

The V gene is TRBV28, the J gene TRBJ1-2; D possibly corresponds to TRBD1 (5 bases). V lost 2 bases and J 5 bases, leaving 12 bases between the germline ends. The CDR3 loop spans 14 amino acids. In germline, CDR1 is MDHEN, CDR2 SYDVKM. Written as DNA, the CDR3 is TGTGCCAGCAGTTTAGGAGGGACTGATTATGGCTACACCTTC. It codes for CASSLGGTDYGYTF.

This clone has a handful of counts. This chain uses TRBV19 with TRBJ1-5; 11 bases agree with TRBD1. Trimming cost V 5 bases and J 8 bases; bases outside gene matches: 8. CDR1 is LNHDA and CDR2 is SQIVND in the germline V gene (reference sequence). The CDR3 runs to 15 residues. The CDR3 loop reads CASSGRTGGVKPQHF. The CDR3 DNA follows: TGTGCCAGTAGTGGCAGGACAGGGGGCGTGAAGCCCCAGCATTTT.

The chain joins TRBV4-1 to TRBJ2-5; TRBD2 matches at 13 bases. CDR1 and CDR2 from the germline V gene are MGHRA and YSYEKL. The CDR3 length is 17 residues. Losses at the gene ends were 1 base for V and 4 bases for J; bases not matched to a gene: 6. The DNA for the CDR3 is TGCGCCAGCAGCCAAGCACTAGCGGGGGGGCTCCGAGAGACCCAGTACTTC. Translation gives CASSQALAGGLRETQYF.

The rearrangement joins TRBV5-1 to TRBJ2-1, with 14 bases matching TRBD2. Unmatched junction bases numbered 7, after V lost 2 bases and J lost 6 bases. CDR3 length: 17 residues. Germline CDR1 is SGHRS and CDR2 is YFSETQ. The CDR3 DNA reads as TGCGCCAGCAGCTTTTCGACTAGCGGGAGGGAAGGCAATGAGCAGTTCTTC. As protein: CASSFSTSGREGNEQFF.

The table lists this clone with a count of one. The V and J genes are TRBV10-2 and TRBJ2-3; the match to TRBD2 covers 11 bases. The length of the CDR3 is 13 residues. The germline V gene has CDR1 WSHSY and CDR2 SAAADI. The V gene end was trimmed by 7 bases and the J gene end by 5 bases; junction bases not matched to a gene: 2. This chain's CDR3 is CASTGLAGDTQYF. For the CDR3, the DNA is TGCGCCAGCACCGGACTAGCGGGAGATACGCAGTATTTT.

V gene TRBV11-2 combines with J gene TRBJ2-1, with D possibly matching TRBD2 (5 bases). V lost 6 bases to trimming and J lost 12 bases, with 12 bases between them. The CDR3 loop spans 11 amino acids. Germline V gene lookup returns CDR1 SGHAT and CDR2 FQNNGV. The CDR3 DNA reads TGTGCCAGCAGTTCAGACTACCCGCAGTTCTTC. Amino acids: CASSSDYPQFF.

This rearrangement joins TRBV7-8 to TRBJ2-3, with D possibly TRBD2 on 5 matching bases. Germline CDR1 and CDR2: SGHVS and FQNEAQ. Trimming shortened V by 0 bases and J by 3 bases, and 10 bases separated the two germline ends. This CDR3 has 15 amino acids. DNA of the CDR3: TGTGCCAGCAGCTTAGCACCGCTAGCAACAGATACGCAGTATTTT. Its protein product is CASSLAPLATDTQYF. Full variable domain (rest looked up from reference TRBV7-8 and TRBJ2-3): GAGVSQSPRYKVAKRGQDVALRCDPISGHVSLFWYQQALGQGPEFLTYFQNEAQLDKSGLPSDRFFAERPEGSVSTLKIQRTQQEDSAVYLCASSLAPLATDTQYFGPGTRLTVL.

The V call is TRBV11-3, the J call TRBJ2-2; 8 nucleotides agree with TRBD2. The CDR3 has 17 residues. V trimming: 3 bases; J trimming: 3 bases; junction bases outside the gene matches: 9. The germline CDR1 and CDR2 sequences are SGHNT and YENEEA. CDR3 protein: CASSFGLAGTDTGELFF. CDR3 DNA: TGTGCCAGCAGCTTCGGTTTAGCGGGAACGGACACCGGGGAGCTGTTTTTT.

The genes are TRBV19 and TRBJ2-7; TRBD2 matches at 8 bases. The CDR3 has 15 residues. From germline, CDR1 is LNHDA and CDR2 SQIVND (reference sequence). V was clipped by 4 bases and J by 6 bases; unmatched bases: 11. This chain's CDR3 is CASSTSSSGPAEQYF. The DNA of the CDR3 is TGTGCCAGTAGTACCTCCTCTAGCGGGCCCGCCGAGCAGTACTTC.

This chain connects TRBV11-2 to TRBJ1-3; D uncertain. Germline V gene data show CDR1 as SGHAT and CDR2 as FQNNGV. This CDR3 contains 14 residues. With 5 bases removed from V and 6 bases from J, the gap between germline ends came to 14 bases. As DNA, the CDR3 is TGTGCCAGCAGCATAAGCCGAGCGGAAAACACCATATATTTT. It translates to CASSISRAENTIYF. Filled out from reference TRBV11-2 and TRBJ1-3, the complete variable domain reads EAGVAQSPRYKIIEKRQSVAFWCNPISGHATLYWYQQILGQGPKLLIQFQNNGVVDDSQLPKDRFSAERLKGVDSTLKIQPAKLEDSAVYLCASSISRAENTIYFGEGSWLTVV.

V is TRBV27 and J is TRBJ1-6, with 8 bases aligning to TRBD1. J was trimmed by 6 bases and V by 2 bases; bases with no gene match: 15. Germline CDR1 MNHEY, CDR2 SMNVEV (reference sequence). CDR3 length: 19 amino acids. The CDR3 DNA is TGTGCCAGCAGTTTACTGGCGGCAGGGGGCCCCCTCGGTAATTCACCCCTCCACTTT. It yields the protein CASSLLAAGGPLGNSPLHF.

This clone was seen more than once but under ten times. This chain joins TRBV5-1 and TRBJ1-2, with D perhaps matching TRBD1 (6 bases). V lost 4 bases to trimming and J lost 4 bases, with 20 bases between them. The CDR3 loop spans 16 amino acids. Germline V gene lookup returns CDR1 SGHRS and CDR2 YFSETQ. In DNA form, the CDR3 reads TGCGCCAGCAGCCCTTTTGGACCAACAGGGTCCTATGGCTACACCTTC. Translated: CASSPFGPTGSYGYTF.

This clone appeared a few times. In DNA form, the CDR3 reads TGTGCCAGCAGCCCCACGGGCGGGAGGGACTCCTACGAGCAGTACTTC. This translates into CASSPTGGRDSYEQYF. The rearrangement uses TRBV7-6 and TRBJ2-7; 9 bases fit TRBD2. CDR3 size: 16 residues. The germline gives CDR1 SGHVS, CDR2 FNYEAQ. Trimming took 5 bases from V and 0 from J; bases not matched to a gene: 8. The whole variable domain, remainder taken from reference TRBV7-6 and TRBJ2-7, is GAGVSQSPRYKVTKRGQDVALRCDPISGHVSLYWYRQALGQGPEFLTYFNYEAQQDKSGLPNDRFSAERPEGSISTLTIQRTEQRDSAMYRCASSPTGGRDSYEQYFGPGTRLTVT.